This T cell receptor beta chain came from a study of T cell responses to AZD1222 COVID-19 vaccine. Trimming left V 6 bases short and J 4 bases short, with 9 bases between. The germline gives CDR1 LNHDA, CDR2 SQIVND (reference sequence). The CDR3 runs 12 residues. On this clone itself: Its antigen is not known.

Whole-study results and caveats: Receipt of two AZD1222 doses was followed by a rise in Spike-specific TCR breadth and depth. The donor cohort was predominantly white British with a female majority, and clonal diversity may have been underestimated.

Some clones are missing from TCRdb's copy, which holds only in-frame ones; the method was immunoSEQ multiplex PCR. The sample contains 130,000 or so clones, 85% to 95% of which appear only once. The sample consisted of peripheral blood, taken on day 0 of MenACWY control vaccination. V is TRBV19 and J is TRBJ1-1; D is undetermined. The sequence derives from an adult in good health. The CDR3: CASSKYGTEAFF. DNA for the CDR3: TGTGCCAGTAGCAAATATGGCACTGAAGCTTTCTTT.